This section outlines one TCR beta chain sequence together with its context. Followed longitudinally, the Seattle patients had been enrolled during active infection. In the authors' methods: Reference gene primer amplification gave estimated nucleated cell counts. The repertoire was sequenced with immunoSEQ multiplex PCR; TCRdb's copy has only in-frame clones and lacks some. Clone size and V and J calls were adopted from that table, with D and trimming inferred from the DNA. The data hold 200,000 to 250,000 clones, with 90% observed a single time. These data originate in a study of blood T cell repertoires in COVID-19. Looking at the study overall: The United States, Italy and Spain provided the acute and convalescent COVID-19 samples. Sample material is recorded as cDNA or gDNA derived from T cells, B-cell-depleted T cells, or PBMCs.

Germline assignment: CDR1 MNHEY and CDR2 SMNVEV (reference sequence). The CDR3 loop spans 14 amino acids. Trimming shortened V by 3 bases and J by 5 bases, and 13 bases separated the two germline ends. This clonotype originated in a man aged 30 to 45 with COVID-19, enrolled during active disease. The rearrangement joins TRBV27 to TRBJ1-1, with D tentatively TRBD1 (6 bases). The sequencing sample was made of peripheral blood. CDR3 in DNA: TGTGCCAGCAGTTTTAACAGGGCAGGGACTGAAGCTTTCTTT. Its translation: CASSFNRAGTEAFF.